The T cell receptor (beta chain) described here comes from a study of blood T cell repertoires in COVID-19. About the study: Both acute and convalescent COVID-19 samples were obtained from the United States, Italy and Spain. In each case, the material was cDNA or gDNA derived from T cells, B-cell-depleted T cells, or PBMCs.

V was trimmed by 5 bases and J by 0 bases, leaving 8 bases between them. Per the germline V gene, CDR1 is LNHNV and CDR2 is YYDKDF (reference sequence). The length of the CDR3 is 15 residues. Original data processing: Estimation of nucleated cell counts relied on the amplification of reference gene primers. Profiled with immunoSEQ multiplex PCR; TCRdb holds only in-frame clones, not every one. The D gene and trimming were derived from the DNA, and the V and J assignments and clone size from that table. The table has around 250,000 clones, around four fifths seen once; the top ten hold 1.5% to 2%. This clonotype was sampled from a woman of 80 years or more with acute or convalescent COVID-19. Input material: peripheral blood. The V gene is TRBV15, the J gene TRBJ1-6; no reliable D call. CDR3 region: CATSQARSYNSPLHF. CDR3 DNA sequence: TGTGCCACCAGCCAGGCTCGCTCCTATAATTCACCCCTCCACTTT. The variable domain in full, with the rest retrieved from reference TRBV15 and TRBJ1-6, is DAMVIQNPRYQVTQFGKPVTLSCSQTLNHNVMYWYQQKSSQAPKLLFHYYDKDFNNEADTPDNFQSRRPNTSFCFLDIRSPGLGDTAMYLCATSQARSYNSPLHFGNGTRLTVT.